This T cell receptor (beta chain) was documented in a study of control samples from healthy donors and cancer patients. The table came from immunoSEQ multiplex PCR; TCRdb's copy has only in-frame clones and leaves some out. The table records some 150,000 clones, over 90% of them present only once. The CDR3 has 11 residues. Germline V lookup: CDR1 MDHEN, CDR2 SYDVKM. Trimming took 2 bases from V and 12 from J, leaving 11 bases between them. V gene TRBV28 combines with J gene TRBJ2-7; D tentatively fits TRBD1 or TRBD2 (5 bases each). The specimen was blood. This clonotype was obtained from a man in his fifties or sixties in good health. In DNA form, the CDR3 reads TGTGCCAGCAGTTTAGGAACTAGGGGGTACTTC. Residues: CASSLGTRGYF. The full variable domain, with the rest looked up from reference TRBV28 and TRBJ2-7, is DVKVTQSSRYLVKRTGEKVFLECVQDMDHENMFWYRQDPGLGLRLIYFSYDVKMKEKGDIPEGYSVSREKKERFSLILESASTNQTSMYLCASSLGTRGYFGPGTRLTVT.